What follows describes a single TCR beta chain. Its target is not known. The data were produced by immunoSEQ multiplex PCR, yet TCRdb's version contains in-frame clones alone and is incomplete. The profile covers about 63,000 clones, with roughly nine tenths appearing a single time and more than 1% taken by the ten largest. The CDR3 runs to 15 residues. With 6 bases clipped from V and 4 bases from J, the junction kept 5 bases outside the gene matches. Germline CDR1 is MDHEN and CDR2 is SYDVKM. The entry originates in a study of cytomegalovirus exposure and HLA in healthy donors. At the level of the study: Both the 100 to 150 validation repertoires and the 550 to 750 first-cohort repertoires used the same platform, as reported by a later analysis.

Study-level results: The tendency of first-cohort TCR clusters to co-occur in the approximately 110 validation repertoires was the finding of a later analysis.

The clonotype comes from a woman under 30 in good health and CMV-seronegative. Source material: PBMCs. The chain combines TRBV28 with TRBJ1-4; 10 bases map to TRBD1. The DNA of the CDR3 is TGTGCCAGCAGGACAGGGGGCATTGGTAATGAAAAACTGTTTTTT. Translation gives CASRTGGIGNEKLFF.